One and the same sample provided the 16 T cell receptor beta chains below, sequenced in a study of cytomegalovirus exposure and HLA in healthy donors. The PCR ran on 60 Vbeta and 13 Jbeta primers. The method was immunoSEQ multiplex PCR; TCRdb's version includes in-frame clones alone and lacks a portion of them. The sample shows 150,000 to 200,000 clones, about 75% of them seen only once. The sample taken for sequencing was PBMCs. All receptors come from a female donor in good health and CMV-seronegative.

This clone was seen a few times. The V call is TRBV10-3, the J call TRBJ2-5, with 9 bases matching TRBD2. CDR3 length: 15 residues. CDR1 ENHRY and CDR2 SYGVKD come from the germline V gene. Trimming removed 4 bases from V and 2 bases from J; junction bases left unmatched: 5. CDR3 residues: CAISGSAGGQETQYF. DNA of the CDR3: TGTGCCATCAGTGGATCGGCGGGAGGGCAAGAGACCCAGTACTTC.

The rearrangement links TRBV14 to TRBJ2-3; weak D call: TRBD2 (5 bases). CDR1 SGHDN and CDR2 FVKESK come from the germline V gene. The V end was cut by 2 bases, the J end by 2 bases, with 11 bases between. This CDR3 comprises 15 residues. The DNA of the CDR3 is TGTGCCAGCAGCCAACCCAGCGGCACCACAGATACGCAGTATTTT. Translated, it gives CASSQPSGTTDTQYF.

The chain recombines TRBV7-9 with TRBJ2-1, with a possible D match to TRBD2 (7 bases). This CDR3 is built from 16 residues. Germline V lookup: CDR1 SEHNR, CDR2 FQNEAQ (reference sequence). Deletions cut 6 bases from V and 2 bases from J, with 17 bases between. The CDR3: CASRPWGGATYNEQFF. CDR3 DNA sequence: TGTGCCAGCAGACCCTGGGGGGGGGCGACCTACAATGAGCAGTTCTTC.

The CDR3 spells CASSLQGATNEKLFF. CDR3 bases: TGTGCCAGCAGCTTACAGGGGGCGACTAATGAAAAACTGTTTTTT. The gene calls are TRBV11-2 and TRBJ1-4; 8 bases match TRBD1. The CDR3 runs 15 residues. CDR1 and CDR2 from the germline V gene are SGHAT and FQNNGV. Trimming at V came to 2 bases and at J to 2 bases, leaving 1 base not matched to a gene.

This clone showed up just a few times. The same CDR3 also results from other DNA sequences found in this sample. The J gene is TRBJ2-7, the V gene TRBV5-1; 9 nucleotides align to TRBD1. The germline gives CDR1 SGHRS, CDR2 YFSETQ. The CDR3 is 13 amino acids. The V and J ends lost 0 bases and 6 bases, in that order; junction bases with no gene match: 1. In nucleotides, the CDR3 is TGCGCCAGCAGCTTGGGACAGGGGGGCGAGCAGTACTTC. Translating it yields CASSLGQGGEQYF.

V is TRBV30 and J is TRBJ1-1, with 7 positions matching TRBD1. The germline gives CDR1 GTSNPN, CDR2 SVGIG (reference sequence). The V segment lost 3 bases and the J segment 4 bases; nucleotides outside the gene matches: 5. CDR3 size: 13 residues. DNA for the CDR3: TGTGCCTGGAGCGAGACAGGGAGCACTGAAGCTTTCTTT. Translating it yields CAWSETGSTEAFF.

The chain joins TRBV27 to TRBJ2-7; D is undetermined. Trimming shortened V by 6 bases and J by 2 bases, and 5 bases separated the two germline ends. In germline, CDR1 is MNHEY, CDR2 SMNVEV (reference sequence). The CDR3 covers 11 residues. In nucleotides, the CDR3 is TGTGCCAGCAGCAACACCTACGAGCAGTACTTC. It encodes CASSNTYEQYF.

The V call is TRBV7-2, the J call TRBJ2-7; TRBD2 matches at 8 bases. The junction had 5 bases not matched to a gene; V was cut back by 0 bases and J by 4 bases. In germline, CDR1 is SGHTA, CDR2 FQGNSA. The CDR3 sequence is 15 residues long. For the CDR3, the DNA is TGTGCCAGCAGCTTAGCCCGGGCTAGCGGGTACGAGCAGTACTTC. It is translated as CASSLARASGYEQYF.

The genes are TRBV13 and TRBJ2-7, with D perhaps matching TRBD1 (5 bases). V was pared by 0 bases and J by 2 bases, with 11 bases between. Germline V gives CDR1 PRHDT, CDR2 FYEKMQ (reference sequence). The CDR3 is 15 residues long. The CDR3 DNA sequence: TGTGCCAGCAGCTTAGGGGCCCAGGGAACCTACGAGCAGTACTTC. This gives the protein CASSLGAQGTYEQYF.

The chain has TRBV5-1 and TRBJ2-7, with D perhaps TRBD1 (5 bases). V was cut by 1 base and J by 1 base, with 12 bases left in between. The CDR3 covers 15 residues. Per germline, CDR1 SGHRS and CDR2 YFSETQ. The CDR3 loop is CASSLYQGPSYEQYF. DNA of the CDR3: TGCGCCAGCAGCTTGTATCAGGGCCCTTCCTACGAGCAGTACTTC.

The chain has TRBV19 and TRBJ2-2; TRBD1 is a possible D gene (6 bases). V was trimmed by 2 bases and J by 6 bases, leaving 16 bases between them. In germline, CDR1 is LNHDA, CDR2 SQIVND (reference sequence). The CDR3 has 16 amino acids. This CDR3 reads CASSIFYTGTAGELFF. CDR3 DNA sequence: TGTGCCAGTAGTATATTCTATACAGGGACCGCCGGGGAGCTGTTTTTT.

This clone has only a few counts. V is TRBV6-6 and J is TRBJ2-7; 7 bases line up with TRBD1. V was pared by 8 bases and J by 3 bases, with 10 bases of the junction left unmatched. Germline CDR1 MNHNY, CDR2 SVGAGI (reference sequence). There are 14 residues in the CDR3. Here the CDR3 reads CASSRQGSLYEQYF. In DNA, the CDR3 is TGTGCCAGCTCCCGACAGGGCTCACTCTACGAGCAGTACTTC.

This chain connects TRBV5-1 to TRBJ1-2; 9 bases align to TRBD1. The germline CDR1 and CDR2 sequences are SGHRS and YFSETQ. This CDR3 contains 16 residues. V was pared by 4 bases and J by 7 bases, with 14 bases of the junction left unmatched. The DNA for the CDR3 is TGCGCCAGCAGCCCGGGACAGGGCCTAACTCATGCTGGCTACACCTTC. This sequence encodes CASSPGQGLTHAGYTF.

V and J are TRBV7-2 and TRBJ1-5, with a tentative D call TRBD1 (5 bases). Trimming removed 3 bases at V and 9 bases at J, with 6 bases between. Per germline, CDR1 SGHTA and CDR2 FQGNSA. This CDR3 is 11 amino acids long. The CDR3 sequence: CASSFGGPQHF. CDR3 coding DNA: TGTGCCAGCAGCTTCGGGGGGCCCCAGCATTTT.

CDR3 nucleotide sequence: TGTGCTAGTGGTTGGACAGGTCTGGAGACCCAGTACTTC. Amino acid sequence: CASGWTGLETQYF. The chain has TRBV12-5 and TRBJ2-5; 7 positions match TRBD1. Germline V gives CDR1 LGHNT, CDR2 FRNRAP. The CDR3 loop spans 13 amino acids. J was trimmed by 5 bases and V by 4 bases; bases with no gene match: 4.

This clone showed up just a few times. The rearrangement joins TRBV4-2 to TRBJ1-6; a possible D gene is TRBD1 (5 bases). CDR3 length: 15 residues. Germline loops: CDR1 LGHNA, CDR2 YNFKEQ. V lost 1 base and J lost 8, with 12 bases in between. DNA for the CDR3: TGTGCCAGCAGCCAAGCGGGCGGGGCAGATTCACCCCTCCACTTT. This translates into CASSQAGGADSPLHF.